This is a list of T cell receptor beta chains from one sample in a study of T cell repertoires in aging, cancer and after chemotherapy. TCRdb used MiXCR to reprocess the multiplex PCR reads, holding one entry per CDR3 protein. The sample has around 15,000 distinct CDR3 sequences, 50% seen once. Input material: blood. These receptors were collected from a human donor in good health. Both conserved end residues are part of each CDR3. Fields, in order: J gene, clone size, V gene, D gene, CDR3 DNA, CDR3 protein. A D gene is named only where the DNA matches it firmly. A row's size may be missing; if present it is once, few, many or a size class.

J gene: TRBJ2-5
clone size: .
V gene: TRBV19
D gene: TRBD1
CDR3 DNA: TGTGCCAGTAGCCCAACAGGGGGCCTTGGGGAGACCCAGTACTTC
CDR3 protein: CASSPTGGLGETQYF

J gene: TRBJ2-1
clone size: .
V gene: TRBV5-1
D gene: TRBD2
CDR3 DNA: TGTGCCAGCAGCTCAGGGACTAGCGGGACTACCTACAATGAGCAGTTCTTC
CDR3 protein: CASSSGTSGTTYNEQFF

J gene: TRBJ2-3
clone size: few
V gene: TRBV6-5
D gene: .
CDR3 DNA: TGTGCCAGCAGTTACCGGGGGACAGCAGGCACAGATACGCAGTATTTT
CDR3 protein: CASSYRGTAGTDTQYF

J gene: TRBJ2-7
clone size: few
V gene: TRBV6-5
D gene: TRBD1
CDR3 DNA: TGTGCCAGCAGTGAGGGGGCGAGCTCCTACGAGCAGTACTTC
CDR3 protein: CASSEGASSYEQYF

J gene: TRBJ2-2
clone size: .
V gene: TRBV30
D gene: .
CDR3 DNA: TGTGCCTGGAGTGGGGGAGGGAACACCGGGGAGCTGTTTTTT
CDR3 protein: CAWSGGGNTGELFF

J gene: TRBJ2-7
clone size: few
V gene: TRBV19
D gene: TRBD1
CDR3 DNA: TGTGCCAGTAGACAGACAGGGTCGGGGGAGCAGTACTTC
CDR3 protein: CASRQTGSGEQYF

J gene: TRBJ2-7
clone size: .
V gene: TRBV5-5
D gene: .
CDR3 DNA: TGTGCCAGCAGCTTGGACGTAGCCGACGAGCAGTACTTC
CDR3 protein: CASSLDVADEQYF

J gene: TRBJ2-6
clone size: .
V gene: TRBV6-6
D gene: TRBD2
CDR3 DNA: TGTGCCAGCAGTGTAAAAGTCGGGGGGTCTGGGGCCAACGTCCTGACTTTC
CDR3 protein: CASSVKVGGSGANVLTF

J gene: TRBJ2-1
clone size: .
V gene: TRBV18
D gene: TRBD2
CDR3 DNA: TGTGCCAGCTCACCCCCAGGACTAGCGGGAGGGGTGATTGAGCAGTTCTTC
CDR3 protein: CASSPPGLAGGVIEQFF

J gene: TRBJ2-7
clone size: few
V gene: TRBV30
D gene: TRBD1
CDR3 DNA: TGTGCCTGGAGTCGGTCAGGGGGCTACTACTACGAGCAGTACTTC
CDR3 protein: CAWSRSGGYYYEQYF

J gene: TRBJ1-2
clone size: few
V gene: TRBV6-2/TRBV6-3
D gene: TRBD1
CDR3 DNA: TGTGCCAGCAGCTCATCCCCGGACAGGGTGGACCATGGCTACACCTTC
CDR3 protein: CASSSSPDRVDHGYTF

J gene: TRBJ2-5
clone size: few
V gene: TRBV18
D gene: .
CDR3 DNA: TGTGCCAGCTCATTGACAACAGGAGAAGAGACCCAGTACTTC
CDR3 protein: CASSLTTGEETQYF

J gene: TRBJ2-2
clone size: .
V gene: TRBV6-1
D gene: .
CDR3 DNA: TGTGCCAGCAGTGACAGGGGCACCGGGGAGCTGTTTTTT
CDR3 protein: CASSDRGTGELFF

J gene: TRBJ2-1
clone size: few
V gene: TRBV18
D gene: .
CDR3 DNA: TGTGCCAGCTCACCAGTCGGGCGAGGAGGGGATGAGCAGTTCTTC
CDR3 protein: CASSPVGRGGDEQFF

J gene: TRBJ2-5
clone size: .
V gene: TRBV18
D gene: .
CDR3 DNA: TGTGCCAGCTCCCCACGAGGCGGGCAGGGTGGAGAGACCCAGTACTTC
CDR3 protein: CASSPRGGQGGETQYF

J gene: TRBJ2-2
clone size: few
V gene: TRBV5-6
D gene: TRBD1
CDR3 DNA: TGTGCCAGCAGCTTACGGGACAGGGGGAACACCGGGGAGCTGTTTTTT
CDR3 protein: CASSLRDRGNTGELFF

J gene: TRBJ1-2
clone size: once
V gene: TRBV18
D gene: .
CDR3 DNA: TGTGCCAGCTCACTCTTAGGTCCCCAGGGCTATGGCTACACCTTC
CDR3 protein: CASSLLGPQGYGYTF

J gene: TRBJ1-1
clone size: .
V gene: TRBV18
D gene: .
CDR3 DNA: TGTGCCAGCTCACCACCGAGAGGGGGGGAGAACACTGAAGCTTTCTTT
CDR3 protein: CASSPPRGGENTEAFF

J gene: TRBJ1-2
clone size: .
V gene: TRBV5-6
D gene: .
CDR3 DNA: TGTGCCAGCAGCTTGACGGACTATGGCTACACCTTC
CDR3 protein: CASSLTDYGYTF

J gene: TRBJ1-6
clone size: medium-sized
V gene: TRBV19
D gene: .
CDR3 DNA: TGTGCCAGTAGTATAGATCGAGGATCACCCCTCCACTTT
CDR3 protein: CASSIDRGSPLHF

J gene: TRBJ1-4
clone size: .
V gene: TRBV19
D gene: TRBD1
CDR3 DNA: TGTGCCAGTAGTAGACTAACAGGGGCGGGTGAAAAACTGTTTTTT
CDR3 protein: CASSRLTGAGEKLFF

J gene: TRBJ2-7
clone size: medium-sized
V gene: TRBV29-1
D gene: TRBD2
CDR3 DNA: TGCAGCGTTCTAGGACTAGCGGGAAGGTACGAGCAGTACTTC
CDR3 protein: CSVLGLAGRYEQYF

J gene: TRBJ1-5
clone size: .
V gene: TRBV5-1
D gene: TRBD1
CDR3 DNA: TGCGCCAGCAGCTTCAGGGGGGGACAGCCCCAGCATTTT
CDR3 protein: CASSFRGGQPQHF

J gene: TRBJ2-7
clone size: few
V gene: TRBV29-1
D gene: .
CDR3 DNA: TGCAGCGCACTGGGGGGTAGGAGCTCCTACGAGCAGTACTTC
CDR3 protein: CSALGGRSSYEQYF

J gene: TRBJ2-1
clone size: .
V gene: TRBV29-1
D gene: TRBD2
CDR3 DNA: TGCAGCGTTGTTGGACTAGCCTTTTCCTACAATGAGCAGTTCTTC
CDR3 protein: CSVVGLAFSYNEQFF

J gene: TRBJ2-1
clone size: .
V gene: TRBV19
D gene: TRBD2
CDR3 DNA: TGTGCCAGTAGCTCGACTAGCGGGACCGTCAATGAGCAGTTCTTC
CDR3 protein: CASSSTSGTVNEQFF

J gene: TRBJ2-7
clone size: few
V gene: TRBV18
D gene: TRBD1
CDR3 DNA: TGTGCCAGCTCACGGGACAGTGGGGACGAGCAGTACTTC
CDR3 protein: CASSRDSGDEQYF

J gene: TRBJ2-1
clone size: .
V gene: TRBV6-1
D gene: .
CDR3 DNA: TGTGCCAGCACCCCAGCGGAGTACTCCTACAATGAGCAGTTCTTC
CDR3 protein: CASTPAEYSYNEQFF

J gene: TRBJ2-1
clone size: medium-sized
V gene: TRBV19
D gene: .
CDR3 DNA: TGTGCCAGTACGCCGGCGGGATCCTACAATGAGCAGTTCTTC
CDR3 protein: CASTPAGSYNEQFF

J gene: TRBJ2-7
clone size: .
V gene: TRBV5-4
D gene: TRBD2
CDR3 DNA: TGTGCCAGCAGCTTATGGACTAGCGGGAGTGGTGACGAGCAGTACTTC
CDR3 protein: CASSLWTSGSGDEQYF

J gene: TRBJ2-2
clone size: .
V gene: TRBV18
D gene: TRBD2
CDR3 DNA: TGTGCCAGCTCAATCCTAGCGGGAGGGCTCACCGGGGAGCTGTTTTTT
CDR3 protein: CASSILAGGLTGELFF

J gene: TRBJ2-5
clone size: few
V gene: TRBV29-1
D gene: TRBD1
CDR3 DNA: TGCAGCGTTAAAGGGACAGGGGGTGAGGAGACCCAGTACTTC
CDR3 protein: CSVKGTGGEETQYF

J gene: TRBJ2-2
clone size: few
V gene: TRBV19
D gene: .
CDR3 DNA: TGTGCCAGTACCCATAACACCGGGGAGCTGTTTTTT
CDR3 protein: CASTHNTGELFF

J gene: TRBJ2-3
clone size: .
V gene: TRBV18
D gene: TRBD2
CDR3 DNA: TGTGCCAGCTCACCCGCGCCGGGACTAGCAGATACGCAGTATTTT
CDR3 protein: CASSPAPGLADTQYF

J gene: TRBJ2-1
clone size: .
V gene: TRBV6-2/TRBV6-3
D gene: TRBD2
CDR3 DNA: TGTGCCAGCAGTTCGCCAGCCCCCGGGAGGGCCCTAACGAGCTCCTACAATGAGCAGTTCTTC
CDR3 protein: CASSSPAPGRALTSSYNEQFF

J gene: TRBJ2-7
clone size: .
V gene: TRBV11-1
D gene: .
CDR3 DNA: TGTGCCAGCAGCTTTCCGGGGGGCTCGTACGAGCAGTACTTC
CDR3 protein: CASSFPGGSYEQYF

J gene: TRBJ2-6
clone size: .
V gene: TRBV7-2
D gene: .
CDR3 DNA: TGTGCCAGCAGCTTAGTGGGCCCTGGGGCCAACGTCCTGACTTTC
CDR3 protein: CASSLVGPGANVLTF

J gene: TRBJ2-7
clone size: .
V gene: TRBV5-6
D gene: TRBD1
CDR3 DNA: TGTGCCAGCAGCTCCCCAGGGGGCCACGAGCAGTACTTC
CDR3 protein: CASSSPGGHEQYF

J gene: TRBJ2-1
clone size: .
V gene: TRBV6-5
D gene: TRBD1
CDR3 DNA: TGTGCCAGCAGTTACTCAGGGACAGGAGGGAATGAGCAGTTCTTC
CDR3 protein: CASSYSGTGGNEQFF

J gene: TRBJ2-5
clone size: .
V gene: TRBV27
D gene: .
CDR3 DNA: TGTGCCAGCAGTTTAGTTGGCCCCGAGGAGACCCAGTACTTC
CDR3 protein: CASSLVGPEETQYF

J gene: TRBJ1-4
clone size: .
V gene: TRBV6-5
D gene: TRBD1
CDR3 DNA: TGTGCCAGCAGTTGGGGACAGTCCCCTGAAAAACTGTTTTTT
CDR3 protein: CASSWGQSPEKLFF

J gene: TRBJ2-1
clone size: .
V gene: TRBV6-2/TRBV6-3
D gene: .
CDR3 DNA: TGTGCCACCACTGCGGGGACACAAAACAATGAGCAGTTCTTC
CDR3 protein: CATTAGTQNNEQFF

J gene: TRBJ2-3
clone size: few
V gene: TRBV12-3/TRBV12-4
D gene: TRBD2
CDR3 DNA: TGTGCCAGCAGTTCTATGACTAGCGTGAGCACAGATACGCAGTATTTT
CDR3 protein: CASSSMTSVSTDTQYF

J gene: TRBJ2-2
clone size: .
V gene: TRBV28
D gene: TRBD1
CDR3 DNA: TGTGCCAGCAGTCTGACAACTCCGACAGGGCGAGACACCGGGGAGCTGTTTTTT
CDR3 protein: CASSLTTPTGRDTGELFF

J gene: TRBJ2-2
clone size: .
V gene: TRBV5-1
D gene: TRBD1
CDR3 DNA: TGCGCCAGCAGTTCTCCGGGACAGGGTAGCGGGGAGCTGTTTTTT
CDR3 protein: CASSSPGQGSGELFF